This T cell receptor (beta chain) was sequenced in a study of T cells expressing NK-cell markers. Study-level background: Seven of the eight sequenced donors were classified as HCMV-seropositive, and one was classified as seronegative. General study points: The leading position in the CD3+CD56-NKG2C+ fraction of several donors also went to these clonotypes.

The length of the CDR3 is 14 residues. Germline V gene sequence: CDR1 MNHEY, CDR2 SMNVEV (reference sequence). 5'RACE template switching with UMIs produced the TCR beta cDNA. For each CDR3 protein, TCRdb gives one entry from its re-call of the 5' RACE reads, without DNA. Its table lists fewer than 40,000 distinct CDR3 sequences. Details on this clonotype: Its antigen remains unknown.

The sequencing input was blood T cells: a sorted CD56 or NKG2C T cell subset, CD4+ or CD8+ T cells, or bulk PBMC T cells (not recorded which). V and J are TRBV27 and TRBJ2-7. This clonotype was sampled from a woman aged 18 to 75 in good health. Here the CDR3 reads CASSLARSSYEQYF.